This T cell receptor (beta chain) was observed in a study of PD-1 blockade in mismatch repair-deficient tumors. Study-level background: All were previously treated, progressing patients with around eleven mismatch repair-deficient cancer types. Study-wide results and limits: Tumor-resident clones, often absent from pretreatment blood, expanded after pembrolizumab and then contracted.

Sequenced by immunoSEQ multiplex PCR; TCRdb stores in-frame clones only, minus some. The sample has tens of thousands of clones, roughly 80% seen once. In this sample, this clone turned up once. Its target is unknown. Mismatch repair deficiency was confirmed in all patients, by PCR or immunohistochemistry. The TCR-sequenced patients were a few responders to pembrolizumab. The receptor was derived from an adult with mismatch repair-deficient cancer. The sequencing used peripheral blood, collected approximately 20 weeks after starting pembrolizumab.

The CDR3 is CASSPRAGAADTQYF. The CDR3 DNA reads as TGTGCCAGCAGCCCCCGGGCGGGAGCTGCAGATACGCAGTATTTT. The rearrangement links TRBV7-9 to TRBJ2-3; 7 nucleotides align to TRBD2. There are 15 residues in the CDR3. Trimming removed 5 bases from V and 4 bases from J; junction bases left unmatched: 9. Germline V CDR1 and CDR2: SEHNR, FQNEAQ (reference sequence).